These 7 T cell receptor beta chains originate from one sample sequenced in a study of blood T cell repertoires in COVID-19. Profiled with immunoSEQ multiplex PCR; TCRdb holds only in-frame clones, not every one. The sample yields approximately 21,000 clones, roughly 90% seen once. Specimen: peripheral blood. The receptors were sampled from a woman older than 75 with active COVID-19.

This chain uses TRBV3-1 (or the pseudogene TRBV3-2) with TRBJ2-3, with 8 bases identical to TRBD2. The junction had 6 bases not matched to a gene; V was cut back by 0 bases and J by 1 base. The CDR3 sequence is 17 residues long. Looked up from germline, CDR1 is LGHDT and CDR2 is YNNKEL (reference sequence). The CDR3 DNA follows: TGTGCCAGCAGCCAAGATCGGCGGCGGGGGGGCACAGATACGCAGTATTTT. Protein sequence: CASSQDRRRGGTDTQYF.

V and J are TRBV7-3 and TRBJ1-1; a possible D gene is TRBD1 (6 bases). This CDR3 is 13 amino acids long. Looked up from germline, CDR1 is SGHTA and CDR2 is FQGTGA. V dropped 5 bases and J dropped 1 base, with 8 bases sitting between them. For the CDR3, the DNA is TGTGCCAGCAGCATACAGGGGAACACTGAAGCTTTCTTT. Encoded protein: CASSIQGNTEAFF.

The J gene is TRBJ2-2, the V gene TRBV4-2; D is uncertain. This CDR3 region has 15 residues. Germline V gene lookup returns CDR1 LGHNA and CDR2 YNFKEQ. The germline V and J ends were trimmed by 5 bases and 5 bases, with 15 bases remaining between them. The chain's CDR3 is CASSERHGNTGELFF. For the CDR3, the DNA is TGTGCCAGCAGCGAACGACACGGAAATACCGGGGAGCTGTTTTTT.

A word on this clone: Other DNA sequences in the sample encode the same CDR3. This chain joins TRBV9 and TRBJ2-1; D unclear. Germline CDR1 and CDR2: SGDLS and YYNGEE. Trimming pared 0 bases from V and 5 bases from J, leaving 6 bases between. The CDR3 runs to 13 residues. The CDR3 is CASSVGAHNEQFF. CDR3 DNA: TGTGCCAGCAGCGTAGGGGCCCACAATGAGCAGTTCTTC.

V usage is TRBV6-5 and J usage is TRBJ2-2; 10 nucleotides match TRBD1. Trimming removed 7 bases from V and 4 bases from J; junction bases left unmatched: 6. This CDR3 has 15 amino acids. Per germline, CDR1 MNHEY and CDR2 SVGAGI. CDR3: CASTDRGLGTGELFF. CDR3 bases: TGTGCCAGCACCGACAGGGGGCTCGGCACCGGGGAGCTGTTTTTT.

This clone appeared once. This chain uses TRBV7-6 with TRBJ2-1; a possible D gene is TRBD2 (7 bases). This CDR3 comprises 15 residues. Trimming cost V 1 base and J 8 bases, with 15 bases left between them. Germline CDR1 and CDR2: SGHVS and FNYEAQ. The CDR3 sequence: CASSLGDEGGDEQFF. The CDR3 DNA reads TGTGCCAGCAGCTTAGGAGACGAAGGGGGGGATGAGCAGTTCTTC.

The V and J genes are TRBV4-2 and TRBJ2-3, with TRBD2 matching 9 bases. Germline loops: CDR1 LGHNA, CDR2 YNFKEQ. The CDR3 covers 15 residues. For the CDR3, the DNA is TGTGCGGGAGGGGCCAGCGGGGGGAACACAGATACGCAGTATTTT. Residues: CAGGASGGNTDTQYF.